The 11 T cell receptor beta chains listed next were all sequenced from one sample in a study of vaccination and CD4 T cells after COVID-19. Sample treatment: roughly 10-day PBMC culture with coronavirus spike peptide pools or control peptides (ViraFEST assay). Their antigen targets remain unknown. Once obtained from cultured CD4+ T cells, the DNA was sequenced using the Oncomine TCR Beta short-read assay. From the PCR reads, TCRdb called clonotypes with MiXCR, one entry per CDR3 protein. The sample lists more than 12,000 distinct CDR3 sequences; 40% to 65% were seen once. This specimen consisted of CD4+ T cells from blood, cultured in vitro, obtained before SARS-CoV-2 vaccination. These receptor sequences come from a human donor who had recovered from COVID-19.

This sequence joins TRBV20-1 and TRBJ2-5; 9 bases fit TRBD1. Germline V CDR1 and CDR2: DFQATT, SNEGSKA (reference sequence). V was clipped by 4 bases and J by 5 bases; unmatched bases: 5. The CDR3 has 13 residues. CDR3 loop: CSAKTGGGETQYF. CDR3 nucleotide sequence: TGCAGTGCTAAGACAGGGGGTGGGGAGACCCAGTACTTC.

CDR3 region: CASSSPPAYEQYF. As DNA, the CDR3 is TGTGCCAGCAGTAGCCCACCGGCCTACGAGCAGTACTTC. This sequence joins TRBV27 and TRBJ2-7; the D is unclear. Trimming cost V 5 bases and J 2 bases, with 10 bases left between them. Looked up from germline, CDR1 is MNHEY and CDR2 is SMNVEV (reference sequence). This CDR3 contains 13 residues.

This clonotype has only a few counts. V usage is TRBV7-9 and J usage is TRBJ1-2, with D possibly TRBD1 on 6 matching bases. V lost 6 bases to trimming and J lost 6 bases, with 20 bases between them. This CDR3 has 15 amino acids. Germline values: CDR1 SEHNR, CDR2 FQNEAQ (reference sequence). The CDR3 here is CASSRPGDSFDGYTF. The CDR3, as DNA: TGTGCCAGCAGTCGGCCAGGGGACTCTTTTGATGGCTACACCTTC. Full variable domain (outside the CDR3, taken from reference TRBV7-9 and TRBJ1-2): DTGVSQNPRHKITKRGQNVTFRCDPISEHNRLYWYRQTLGQGPEFLTYFQNEAQLEKSRLLSDRFSAERPKGSFSTLEIQRTEQGDSAMYLCASSRPGDSFDGYTFGSGTRLTVV.

Here the CDR3 reads CASSPAAAGSWYF. CDR3 nucleotides: TGTGCCAGCAGCCCCGCTGCGGCGGGGTCGTGGTACTTC. The chain has TRBV7-8 and TRBJ2-7; perhaps TRBD2 as D (6 bases). The CDR3 runs 13 residues. V dropped 5 bases and J dropped 12 bases, with 20 bases sitting between them. Germline values: CDR1 SGHVS, CDR2 FQNEAQ.

The chain's CDR3 is CASSLGLVHEQFF. The CDR3 DNA follows: TGTGCCAGCAGCTTAGGATTGGTACATGAGCAGTTCTTC. The rearrangement uses TRBV11-2 and TRBJ2-1; no firm D call. The germline V gene encodes CDR1 SGHAT and CDR2 FQNNGV. V lost 1 base and J lost 8, with 9 bases in between. The CDR3 contains 13 residues. Full variable domain (outside the CDR3, taken from reference TRBV11-2 and TRBJ2-1): EAGVAQSPRYKIIEKRQSVAFWCNPISGHATLYWYQQILGQGPKLLIQFQNNGVVDDSQLPKDRFSAERLKGVDSTLKIQPAKLEDSAVYLCASSLGLVHEQFFGPGTRLTVL.

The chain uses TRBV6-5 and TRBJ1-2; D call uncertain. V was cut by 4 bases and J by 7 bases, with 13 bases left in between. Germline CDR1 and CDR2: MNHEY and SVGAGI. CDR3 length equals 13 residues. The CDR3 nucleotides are TGTGCCAGCAGTTTGTCGGGCGGACGTGGCTACACCTTC. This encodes CASSLSGGRGYTF.

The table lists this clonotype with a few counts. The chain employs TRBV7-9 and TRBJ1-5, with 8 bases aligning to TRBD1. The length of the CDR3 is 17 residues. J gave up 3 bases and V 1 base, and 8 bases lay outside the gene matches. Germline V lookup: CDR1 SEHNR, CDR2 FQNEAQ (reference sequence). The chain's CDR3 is CASSLGGGTGDNQPQHF. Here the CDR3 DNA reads TGTGCCAGCAGCTTAGGGGGCGGGACAGGCGACAATCAGCCCCAGCATTTT.

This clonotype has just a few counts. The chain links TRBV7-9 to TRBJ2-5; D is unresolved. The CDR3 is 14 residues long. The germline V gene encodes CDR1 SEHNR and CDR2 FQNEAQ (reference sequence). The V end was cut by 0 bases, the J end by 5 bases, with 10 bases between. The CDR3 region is CASSLAGTQETQYF. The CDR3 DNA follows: TGTGCCAGCAGCTTAGCTGGAACCCAGGAGACCCAGTACTTC.

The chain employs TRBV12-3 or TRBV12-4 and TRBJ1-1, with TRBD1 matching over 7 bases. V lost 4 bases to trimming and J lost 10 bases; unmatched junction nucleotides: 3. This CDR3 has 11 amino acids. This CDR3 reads CASSWGQSAFF. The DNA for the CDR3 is TGTGCCAGCAGTTGGGGACAGTCAGCTTTCTTT.

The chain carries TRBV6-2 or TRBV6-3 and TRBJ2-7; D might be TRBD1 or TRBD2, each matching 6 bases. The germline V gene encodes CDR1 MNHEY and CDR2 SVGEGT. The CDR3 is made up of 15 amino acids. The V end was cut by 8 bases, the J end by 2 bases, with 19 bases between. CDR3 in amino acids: CASGGLRTLPYEQYF. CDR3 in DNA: TGTGCCAGCGGGGGGCTGCGGACCCTTCCCTACGAGCAGTACTTC.

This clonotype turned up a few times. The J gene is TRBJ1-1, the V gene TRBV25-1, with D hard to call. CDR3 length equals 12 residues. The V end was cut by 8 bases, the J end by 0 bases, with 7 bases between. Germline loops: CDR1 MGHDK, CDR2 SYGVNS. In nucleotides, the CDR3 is TGTGCCAGCGAACGGATGAACACTGAAGCTTTCTTT. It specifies CASERMNTEAFF. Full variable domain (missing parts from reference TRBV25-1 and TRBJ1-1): EADIYQTPRYLVIGTGKKITLECSQTMGHDKMYWYQQDPGMELHLIHYSYGVNSTEKGDLSSESTVSRIRTEHFPLTLESARPSHTSQYLCASERMNTEAFFGQGTRLTVV.